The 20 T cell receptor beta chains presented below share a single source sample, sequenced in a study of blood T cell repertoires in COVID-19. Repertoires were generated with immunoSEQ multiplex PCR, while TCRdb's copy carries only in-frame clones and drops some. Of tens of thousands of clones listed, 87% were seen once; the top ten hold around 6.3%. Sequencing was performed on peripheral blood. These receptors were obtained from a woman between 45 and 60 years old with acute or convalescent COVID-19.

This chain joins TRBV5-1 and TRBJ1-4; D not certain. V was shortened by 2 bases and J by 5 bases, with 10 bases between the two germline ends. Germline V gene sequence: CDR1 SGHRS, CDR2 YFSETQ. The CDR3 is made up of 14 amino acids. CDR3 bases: TGCGCCAGCAGCTTACAGACCAGAAATGAAAAACTGTTTTTT. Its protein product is CASSLQTRNEKLFF.

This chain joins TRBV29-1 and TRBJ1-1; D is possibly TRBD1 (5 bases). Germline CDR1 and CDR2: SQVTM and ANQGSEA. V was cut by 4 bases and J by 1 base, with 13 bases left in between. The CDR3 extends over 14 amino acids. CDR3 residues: CSVGAGERNTEAFF. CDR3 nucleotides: TGCAGCGTTGGCGCGGGGGAACGGAACACTGAAGCTTTCTTT.

The CDR3 here is CASIEGANTEAFF. In DNA form, the CDR3 reads TGTGCCAGTATCGAGGGGGCGAACACTGAAGCTTTCTTT. V is TRBV19 and J is TRBJ1-1, with TRBD1 matching 7 bases. J was trimmed by 1 base and V by 7 bases; bases with no gene match: 3. Germline V CDR1 and CDR2: LNHDA, SQIVND (reference sequence). The CDR3 has 13 amino acids.

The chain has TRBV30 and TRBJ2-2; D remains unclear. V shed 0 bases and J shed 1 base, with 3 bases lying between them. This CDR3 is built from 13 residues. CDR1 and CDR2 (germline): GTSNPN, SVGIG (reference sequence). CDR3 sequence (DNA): TGTGCCTGGAGTGTACTGAACACCGGGGAGCTGTTTTTT. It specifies CAWSVLNTGELFF.

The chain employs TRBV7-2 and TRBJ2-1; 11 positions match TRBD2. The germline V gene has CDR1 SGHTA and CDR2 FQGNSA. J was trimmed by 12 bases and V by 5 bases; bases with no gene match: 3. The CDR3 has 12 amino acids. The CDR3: CASSVGLAGQFF. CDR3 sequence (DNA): TGTGCCAGCAGCGTCGGACTAGCGGGGCAGTTCTTC.

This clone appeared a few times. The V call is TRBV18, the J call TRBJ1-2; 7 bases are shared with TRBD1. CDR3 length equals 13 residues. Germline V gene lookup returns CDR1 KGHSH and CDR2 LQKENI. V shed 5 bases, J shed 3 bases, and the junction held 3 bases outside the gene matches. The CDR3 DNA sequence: TGTGCCAGCTCATTCCAGGGGGACTATGGCTACACCTTC. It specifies CASSFQGDYGYTF.

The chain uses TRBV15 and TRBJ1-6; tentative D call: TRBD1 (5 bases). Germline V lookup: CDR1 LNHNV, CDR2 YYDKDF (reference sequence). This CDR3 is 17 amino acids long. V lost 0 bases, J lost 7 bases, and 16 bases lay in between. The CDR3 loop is CATSRDRWGSMNSPLHF. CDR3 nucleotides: TGTGCCACCAGCAGAGATCGGTGGGGCAGCATGAATTCACCCCTCCACTTT.

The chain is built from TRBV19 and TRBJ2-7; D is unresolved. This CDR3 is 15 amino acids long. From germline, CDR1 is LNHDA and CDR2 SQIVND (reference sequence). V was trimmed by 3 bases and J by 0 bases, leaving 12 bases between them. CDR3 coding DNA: TGTGCCAGTAGTATTTCGGTTACCCTCTCCTACGAGCAGTACTTC. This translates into CASSISVTLSYEQYF.

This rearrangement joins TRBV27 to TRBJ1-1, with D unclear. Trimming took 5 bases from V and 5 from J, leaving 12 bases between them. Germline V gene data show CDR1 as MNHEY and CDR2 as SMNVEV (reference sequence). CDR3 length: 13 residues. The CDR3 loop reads CASSAPGRTEAFF. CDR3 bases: TGTGCCAGCAGTGCCCCGGGGAGAACTGAAGCTTTCTTT.

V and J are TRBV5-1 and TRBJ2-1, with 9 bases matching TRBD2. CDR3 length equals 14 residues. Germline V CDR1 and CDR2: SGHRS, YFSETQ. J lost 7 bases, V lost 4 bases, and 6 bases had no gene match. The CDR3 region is CASSNPGLANEQFF. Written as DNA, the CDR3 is TGCGCCAGCAGCAACCCGGGACTAGCAAATGAGCAGTTCTTC.

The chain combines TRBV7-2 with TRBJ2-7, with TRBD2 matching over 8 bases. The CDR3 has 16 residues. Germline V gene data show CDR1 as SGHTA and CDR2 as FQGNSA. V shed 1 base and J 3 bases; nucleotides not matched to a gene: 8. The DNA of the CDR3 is TGTGCCAGCAGCTTAGAAGCTAGCGGGCGCTTCTACGAGCAGTACTTC. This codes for CASSLEASGRFYEQYF.

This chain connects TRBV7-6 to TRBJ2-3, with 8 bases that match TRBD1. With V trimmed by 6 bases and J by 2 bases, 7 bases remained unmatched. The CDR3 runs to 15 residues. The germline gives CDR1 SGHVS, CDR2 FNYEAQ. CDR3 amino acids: CASSPRQGHTDTQYF. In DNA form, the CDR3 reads TGTGCCAGCAGTCCCCGACAGGGGCACACAGATACGCAGTATTTT.

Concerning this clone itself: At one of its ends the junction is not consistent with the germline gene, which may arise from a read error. CDR3: CASREDRGVTEAFF. DNA for the CDR3: TGTGCCAGCAGAGAAGACAGGGGGGTCACTGAAGCTTTCTTT. The chain links TRBV6-1 to TRBJ1-1, with 9 bases identical to TRBD1. The CDR3 is 14 residues long. In germline, CDR1 is MNHNS, CDR2 SASEGT.

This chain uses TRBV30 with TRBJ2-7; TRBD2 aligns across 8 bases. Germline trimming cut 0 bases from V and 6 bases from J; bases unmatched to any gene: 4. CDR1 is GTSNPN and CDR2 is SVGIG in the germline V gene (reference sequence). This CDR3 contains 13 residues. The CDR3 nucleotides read TGTGCCTGGAGTGTGACAGCGGGAGTCGAGCAGTACTTC. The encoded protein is CAWSVTAGVEQYF.

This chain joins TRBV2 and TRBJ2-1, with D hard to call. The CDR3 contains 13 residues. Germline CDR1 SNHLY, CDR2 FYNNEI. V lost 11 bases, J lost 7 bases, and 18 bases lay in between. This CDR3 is CACGLATRNEQFF. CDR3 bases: TGTGCCTGCGGTCTGGCGACTCGGAATGAGCAGTTCTTC.

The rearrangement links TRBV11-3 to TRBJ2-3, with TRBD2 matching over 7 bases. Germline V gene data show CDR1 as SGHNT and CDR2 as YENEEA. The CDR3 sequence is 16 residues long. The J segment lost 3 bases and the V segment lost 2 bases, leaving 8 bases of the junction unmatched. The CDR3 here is CASSLISGGRTDTQYF. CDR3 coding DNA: TGTGCCAGCAGCTTAATTTCGGGGGGTAGGACAGATACGCAGTATTTT.

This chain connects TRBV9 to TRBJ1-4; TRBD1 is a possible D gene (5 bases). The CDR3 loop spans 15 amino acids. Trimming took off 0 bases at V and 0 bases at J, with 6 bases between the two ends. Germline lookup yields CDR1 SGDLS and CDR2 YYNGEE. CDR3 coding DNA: TGTGCCAGCAGCGTAGGGGGGGCAACTAATGAAAAACTGTTTTTT. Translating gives CASSVGGATNEKLFF.

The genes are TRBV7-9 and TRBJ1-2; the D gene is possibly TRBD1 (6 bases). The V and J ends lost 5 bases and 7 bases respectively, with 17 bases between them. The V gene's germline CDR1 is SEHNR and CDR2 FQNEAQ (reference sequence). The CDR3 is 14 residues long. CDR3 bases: TGTGCCAGCAGCCCCCAAACAGGGACGGGTGGCTACACCTTC. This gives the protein CASSPQTGTGGYTF.

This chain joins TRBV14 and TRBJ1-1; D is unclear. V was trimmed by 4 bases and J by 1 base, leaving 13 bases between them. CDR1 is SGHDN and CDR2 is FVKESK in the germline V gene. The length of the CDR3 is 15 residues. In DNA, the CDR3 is TGTGCCAGCAGCCCTCCTCTGGCCGAGAACACTGAAGCTTTCTTT. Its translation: CASSPPLAENTEAFF.

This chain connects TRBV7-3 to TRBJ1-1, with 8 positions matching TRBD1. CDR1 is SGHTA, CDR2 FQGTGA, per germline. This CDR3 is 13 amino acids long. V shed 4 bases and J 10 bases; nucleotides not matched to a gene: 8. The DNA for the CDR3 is TGTGCCAGCAGCTCCCGGACAGGGAGTGTAGCTTTCTTT. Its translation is CASSSRTGSVAFF.